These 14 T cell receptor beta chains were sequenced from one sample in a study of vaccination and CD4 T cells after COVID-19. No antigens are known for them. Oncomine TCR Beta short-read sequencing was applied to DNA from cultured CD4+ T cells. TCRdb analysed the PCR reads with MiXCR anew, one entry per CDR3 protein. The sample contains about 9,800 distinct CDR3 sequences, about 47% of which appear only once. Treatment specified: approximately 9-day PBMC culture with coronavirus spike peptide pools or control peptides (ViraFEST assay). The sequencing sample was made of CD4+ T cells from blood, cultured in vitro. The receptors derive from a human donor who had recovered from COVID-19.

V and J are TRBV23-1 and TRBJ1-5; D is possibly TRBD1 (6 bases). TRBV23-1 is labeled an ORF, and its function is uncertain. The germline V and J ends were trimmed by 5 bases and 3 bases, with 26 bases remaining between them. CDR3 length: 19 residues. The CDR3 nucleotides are TGCGCCAGCAGTTTTCCCCTTGGCGCGGGGGCGCTTGACAATCAGCCCCAGCATTTT. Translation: CASSFPLGAGALDNQPQHF.

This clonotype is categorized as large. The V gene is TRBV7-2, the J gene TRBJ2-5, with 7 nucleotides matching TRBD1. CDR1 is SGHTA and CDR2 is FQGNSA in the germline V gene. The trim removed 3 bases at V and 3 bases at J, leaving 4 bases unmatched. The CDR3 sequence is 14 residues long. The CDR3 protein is CASSLGQIEETQYF. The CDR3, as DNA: TGTGCCAGCAGCTTGGGACAGATCGAAGAGACCCAGTACTTC.

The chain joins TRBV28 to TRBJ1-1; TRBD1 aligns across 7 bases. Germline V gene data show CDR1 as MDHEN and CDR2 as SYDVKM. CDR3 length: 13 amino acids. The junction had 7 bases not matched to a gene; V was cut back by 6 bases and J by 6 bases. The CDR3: CASRPNRGPEAFF. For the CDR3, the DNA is TGTGCCAGCAGACCAAACAGGGGTCCTGAAGCTTTCTTT.

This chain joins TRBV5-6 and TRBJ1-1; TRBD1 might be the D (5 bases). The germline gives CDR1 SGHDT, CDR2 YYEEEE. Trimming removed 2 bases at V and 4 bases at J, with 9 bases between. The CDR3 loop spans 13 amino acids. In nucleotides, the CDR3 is TGTGCCAGCAGCTTCGGGGGGGGCACTGAAGCTTTCTTT. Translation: CASSFGGGTEAFF.

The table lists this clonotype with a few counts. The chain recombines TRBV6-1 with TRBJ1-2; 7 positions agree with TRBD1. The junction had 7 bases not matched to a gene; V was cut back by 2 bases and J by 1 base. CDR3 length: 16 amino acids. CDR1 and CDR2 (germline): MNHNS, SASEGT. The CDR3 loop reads CASSEQGGLHNYGYTF. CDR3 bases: TGTGCCAGCAGTGAACAAGGGGGCCTACATAACTATGGCTACACCTTC.

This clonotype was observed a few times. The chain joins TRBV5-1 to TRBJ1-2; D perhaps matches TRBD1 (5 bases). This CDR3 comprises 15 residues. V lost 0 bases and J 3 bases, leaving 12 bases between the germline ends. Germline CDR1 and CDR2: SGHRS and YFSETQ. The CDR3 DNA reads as TGCGCCAGCAGCTTGGCAGGCAGGGAAGACTATGGCTACACCTTC. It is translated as CASSLAGREDYGYTF.

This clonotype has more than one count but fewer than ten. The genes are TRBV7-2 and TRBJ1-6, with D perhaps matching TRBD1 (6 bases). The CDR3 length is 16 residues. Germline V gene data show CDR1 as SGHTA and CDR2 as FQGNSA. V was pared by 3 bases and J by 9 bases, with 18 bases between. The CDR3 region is CASSFYRTAGGSPLHF. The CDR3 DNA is TGTGCCAGCAGCTTTTACCGGACAGCCGGAGGTTCACCCCTCCACTTT.

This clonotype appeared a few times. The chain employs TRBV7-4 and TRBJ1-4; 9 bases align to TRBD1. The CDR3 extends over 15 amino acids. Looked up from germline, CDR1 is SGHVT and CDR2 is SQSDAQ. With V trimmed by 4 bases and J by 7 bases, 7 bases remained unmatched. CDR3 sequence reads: CASSWYRGRIEKLFF. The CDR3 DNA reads TGTGCCAGCAGCTGGTACAGGGGGCGCATTGAAAAACTGTTTTTT.

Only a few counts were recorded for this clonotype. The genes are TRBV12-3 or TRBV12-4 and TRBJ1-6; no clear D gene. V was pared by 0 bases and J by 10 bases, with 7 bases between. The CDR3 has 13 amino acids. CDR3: CASSLAGKSPLHF. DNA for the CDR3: TGTGCCAGCAGTTTAGCGGGGAAATCACCCCTCCACTTT.

The CDR3 loop reads CASSHLAGGDTDTQYF. Here the CDR3 DNA reads TGTGCCAGCAGTCATCTAGCGGGGGGGGACACAGATACGCAGTATTTT. This sequence joins TRBV6-2 or TRBV6-3 and TRBJ2-3; TRBD2 matches at 12 bases. Germline assignment: CDR1 MNHEY and CDR2 SVGEGT. The CDR3 runs to 16 residues. V shed 5 bases and J 2 bases; nucleotides not matched to a gene: 5.

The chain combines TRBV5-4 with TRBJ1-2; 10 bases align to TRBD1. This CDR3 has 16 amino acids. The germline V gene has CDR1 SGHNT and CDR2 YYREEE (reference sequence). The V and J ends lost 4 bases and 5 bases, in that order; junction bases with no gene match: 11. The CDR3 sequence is CASSPGQGTATYGYTF. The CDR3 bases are TGTGCCAGCAGCCCGGGACAGGGGACGGCTACATATGGCTACACCTTC.

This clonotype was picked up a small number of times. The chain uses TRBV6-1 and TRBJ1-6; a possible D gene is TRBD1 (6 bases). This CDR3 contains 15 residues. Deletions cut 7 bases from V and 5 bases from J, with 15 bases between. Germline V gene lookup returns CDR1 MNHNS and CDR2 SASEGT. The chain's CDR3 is CASKDGTKNNSPLHF. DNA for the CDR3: TGTGCCAGCAAAGACGGGACAAAGAATAATTCACCCCTCCACTTT.

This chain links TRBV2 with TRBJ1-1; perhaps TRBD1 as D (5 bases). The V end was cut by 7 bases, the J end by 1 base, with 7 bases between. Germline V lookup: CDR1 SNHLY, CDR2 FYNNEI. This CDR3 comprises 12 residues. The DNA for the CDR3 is TGTGCCAGCATGCAGGGGAACACTGAAGCTTTCTTT. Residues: CASMQGNTEAFF.

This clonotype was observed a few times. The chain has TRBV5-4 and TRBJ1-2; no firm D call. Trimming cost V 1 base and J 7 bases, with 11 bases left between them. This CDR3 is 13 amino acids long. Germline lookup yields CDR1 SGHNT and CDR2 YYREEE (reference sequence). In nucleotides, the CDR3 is TGTGCCAGCAGCTTGATCACGAGCCCTGGCTACACCTTC. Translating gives CASSLITSPGYTF.